The 16 T cell receptor beta chains below all came from one sample that was sequenced in a study of T cells in Graves' hyperthyroidism and ophthalmopathy. RNA transcripts gave rise to amplified TCR beta CDR3 regions. First-round RT-PCR of the TCR CDR3 relied on the HTBI primer set. One entry per CDR3 protein results from TCRdb running MiXCR on the multiplex PCR reads. This table holds under 400,000 distinct CDR3 sequences, 21% found once. Input material: blood. Source of these receptors: a woman between 50 and 59 years old with Graves' hyperthyroidism.

This clonotype was seen just once. The chain carries TRBV30 and TRBJ2-2; weak D call: TRBD2 (6 bases). The CDR3 is made up of 14 amino acids. Deletions cut 0 bases from V and 5 bases from J, with 10 bases between. Per the germline V gene, CDR1 is GTSNPN and CDR2 is SVGIG (reference sequence). CDR3 in amino acids: CAWSVLGGTGELFF. For the CDR3, the DNA is TGTGCCTGGAGTGTACTTGGGGGGACCGGGGAGCTGTTTTTT.

Turning to this clonotype: It may be a read error: a sequence one base away is much more abundant. The V gene is TRBV30, the J gene TRBJ1-4; D is unclear. The CDR3 loop spans 13 amino acids. Trimming took off 5 bases at V and 3 bases at J, with 10 bases between the two ends. Germline lookup yields CDR1 GTSNPN and CDR2 SVGIG (reference sequence). The CDR3 here is CAWRRPANEKLFF. The DNA of the CDR3 is TGTGCCTGGCGACGGCCTGCTAATGAAAAACTGTTTTTT.

The chain is built from TRBV20-1 and TRBJ1-2; D is possibly TRBD1 (6 bases). CDR1 DFQATT and CDR2 SNEGSKA come from the germline V gene (reference sequence). V lost 3 bases and J lost 4, with 15 bases in between. The CDR3 sequence is 14 residues long. The DNA for the CDR3 is TGCAGTGCTAGGAGGACAGCGCCGGGCTATGGCTACACCTTC. Translated: CSARRTAPGYGYTF.

On this clonotype: This may arise from a read error, as a much more abundant clone is one base away. This rearrangement joins TRBV3-1 to TRBJ1-2; a possible D gene is TRBD1 (6 bases). The CDR3 runs to 15 residues. Germline V lookup: CDR1 LGHDT, CDR2 YNNKEL (reference sequence). The V end was cut by 3 bases, the J end by 2 bases, with 13 bases between. For the CDR3, the DNA is TGTGCCAGCAGCCACGGGACACGGGGCAACTATGGCTACACCTTC. Encoded protein: CASSHGTRGNYGYTF.

This clonotype was seen repeatedly, ten times or more. The rearrangement joins TRBV5-1 to TRBJ2-1, with TRBD2 identical over 13 bases. The germline V gene has CDR1 SGHRS and CDR2 YFSETQ. This CDR3 is 15 amino acids long. V trimming: 2 bases; J trimming: 5 bases; junction bases outside the gene matches: 1. The CDR3 DNA follows: TGCGCCAGCAGCTTACTAGCGGGAGGGGACAATGAGCAGTTCTTC. It yields the protein CASSLLAGGDNEQFF.

There are many counts of this clonotype. This chain connects TRBV28 to TRBJ2-1, with 9 nucleotides matching TRBD1. Losses at the gene ends were 6 bases for V and 12 bases for J; bases not matched to a gene: 6. The CDR3 extends over 12 amino acids. From germline, CDR1 is MDHEN and CDR2 SYDVKM. The CDR3 DNA reads as TGTGCCAGCAGGTGGGGACAGGGACGGCAGTTCTTC. Translating gives CASRWGQGRQFF.

The V gene is TRBV27, the J gene TRBJ1-2, with a tentative D call TRBD1 (6 bases). The CDR3 runs to 15 residues. Between the trimmed V and J ends, which lost 3 bases and 2 bases, there was a span of 13 bases. The V gene's germline CDR1 is MNHEY and CDR2 SMNVEV (reference sequence). CDR3 DNA: TGTGCCAGCAGTTTGAACGGACAGTTCAACTATGGCTACACCTTC. As protein: CASSLNGQFNYGYTF.

The chain combines TRBV28 with TRBJ1-5; the match to TRBD1 covers 9 bases. The CDR3 has 22 amino acids. Trimming at V came to 7 bases and at J to 1 base, leaving 26 bases not matched to a gene. Germline V CDR1 and CDR2: MDHEN, SYDVKM. The CDR3 bases are TGTGCCAGCAAAGTTTTAACCACTAAATCGGGACAGGGTGGTCGCAGCAATCAGCCCCAGCATTTT. It translates to CASKVLTTKSGQGGRSNQPQHF.

This clonotype was seen at least ten times. This chain joins TRBV20-1 and TRBJ2-2, with TRBD2 as a possible D gene (6 bases). The CDR3 has 14 amino acids. Germline loops: CDR1 DFQATT, CDR2 SNEGSKA (reference sequence). Deletions cut 6 bases from V and 3 bases from J, with 14 bases between. The CDR3 region is CSAWDLADTGELFF. The CDR3 bases are TGCAGTGCCTGGGACTTAGCGGACACCGGGGAGCTGTTTTTT.

This clonotype was observed at least ten times. This sequence joins TRBV20-1 and TRBJ2-7, with 9 nucleotides matching TRBD1. Germline V lookup: CDR1 DFQATT, CDR2 SNEGSKA (reference sequence). Trimming took 6 bases from V and 3 from J; bases not matched to a gene: 6. The CDR3 contains 13 residues. CDR3 nucleotide sequence: TGCAGTGCAACCGGGACAGGGCTCTACGAGCAGTACTTC. This translates into CSATGTGLYEQYF.

V and J are TRBV7-9 and TRBJ2-1; D remains ambiguous. This CDR3 spans 12 amino acids. Trimming took off 8 bases at V and 7 bases at J, with 12 bases between the two ends. Germline V CDR1 and CDR2: SEHNR, FQNEAQ (reference sequence). The CDR3 is CASRYKENEQFF. In DNA, the CDR3 is TGTGCCAGCCGCTACAAGGAGAATGAGCAGTTCTTC.

This clonotype was picked up a small number of times. CDR3 nucleotide sequence: TGTGCCAGTAGTATCGGACCCGGCTACACCTTC. It codes for CASSIGPGYTF. V usage is TRBV19 and J usage is TRBJ1-2; D not resolved. The germline V and J ends were trimmed by 3 bases and 8 bases, with 7 bases remaining between them. The CDR3 covers 11 residues. Germline CDR1 is LNHDA and CDR2 is SQIVND (reference sequence).

Ten or more counts support this clonotype. The V and J genes are TRBV7-2 and TRBJ2-7, with TRBD1 matching over 10 bases. The CDR3 consists of 13 residues. Trimming at V came to 5 bases and at J to 6 bases, leaving 4 bases not matched to a gene. Per the germline V gene, CDR1 is SGHTA and CDR2 is FQGNSA. This CDR3 is CASSRGDRGEQYF. CDR3 nucleotides: TGTGCCAGCAGCCGAGGGGACAGGGGCGAGCAGTACTTC.

The chain combines TRBV20-1 with TRBJ2-7; maybe TRBD2 (6 bases). Trimming pared 2 bases from V and 4 bases from J, leaving 15 bases between. CDR1 and CDR2 from the germline V gene are DFQATT and SNEGSKA (reference sequence). This CDR3 has 14 residues. Here the CDR3 reads CSARFREVAYEQYF. CDR3 nucleotide sequence: TGCAGTGCTAGATTCAGGGAGGTTGCGTACGAGCAGTACTTC.

The table lists this clonotype with many counts. The chain recombines TRBV28 with TRBJ1-1; D uncertain. The germline gives CDR1 MDHEN, CDR2 SYDVKM. V lost 3 bases to trimming and J lost 8 bases, with 10 bases between them. This CDR3 is 12 amino acids long. CDR3 nucleotide sequence: TGTGCCAGCAGTTTTCTGGGCATCGAAGCTTTCTTT. Amino acid sequence: CASSFLGIEAFF.

This chain connects TRBV20-1 to TRBJ1-5, with 10 bases identical to TRBD1. In germline, CDR1 is DFQATT, CDR2 SNEGSKA (reference sequence). V lost 3 bases to trimming and J lost 4 bases; unmatched junction nucleotides: 9. The CDR3 consists of 16 residues. The CDR3 bases are TGCAGTGCTAGTGGCTGGGACAGGGGATCGAATCAGCCCCAGCATTTT. Its protein product is CSASGWDRGSNQPQHF.